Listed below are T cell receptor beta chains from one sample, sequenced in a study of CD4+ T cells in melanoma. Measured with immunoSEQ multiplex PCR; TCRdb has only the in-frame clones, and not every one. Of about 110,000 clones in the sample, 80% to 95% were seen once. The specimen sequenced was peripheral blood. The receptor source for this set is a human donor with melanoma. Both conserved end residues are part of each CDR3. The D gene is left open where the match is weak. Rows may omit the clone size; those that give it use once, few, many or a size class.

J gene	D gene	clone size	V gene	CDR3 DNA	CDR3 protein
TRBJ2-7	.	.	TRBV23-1	TGCGCCAGCAGTCACGGCAGAAGCTCCTACGAGCAGTACTTC	CASSHGRSSYEQYF
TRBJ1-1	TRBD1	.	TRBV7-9	TGTGCCAGCAGCTCCGCCCGACAGGGAGACACTGAAGCTTTCTTT	CASSSARQGDTEAFF
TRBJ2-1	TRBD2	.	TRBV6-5	TGTGCCAGCAGTTCCGCCGGGACTAGCAGTCATGAGCAGTTCTTC	CASSSAGTSSHEQFF
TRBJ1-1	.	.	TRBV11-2	TGTGCCAGCAGCTCCCGTAGGGGCACTGAAGCTTTCTTT	CASSSRRGTEAFF
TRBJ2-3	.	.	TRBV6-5	TGTGCCAGCAGGGGCGGGTATGGCACAGATACGCAGTATTTT	CASRGGYGTDTQYF
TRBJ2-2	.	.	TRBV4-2	TGTGCCAGCAGCCAAGATCCGGTACAGGGAATAGTGGGGGAGCTGTTTTTT	CASSQDPVQGIVGELFF
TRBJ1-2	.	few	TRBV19	TGTGCCAGTAGTATAGTCCCGAAGGGGCCTGGCTACACCTTC	CASSIVPKGPGYTF
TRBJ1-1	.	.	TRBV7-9	TGTGCCAGCAGCTTAGAAGTGGGGACTGAAGCTTTCTTT	CASSLEVGTEAFF
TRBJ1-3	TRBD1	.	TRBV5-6	TGTGCCAGCAGCCCCCAGACAGGGATGGGAAACACCATATATTTT	CASSPQTGMGNTIYF
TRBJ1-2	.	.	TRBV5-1	TGCGCCAGCAGCCAACAGGGAAGCTACACCTTC	CASSQQGSYTF
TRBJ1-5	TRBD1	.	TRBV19	TGTGCCAGTAGCCGACAGGGGGTTCAGCCCCAGCATTTT	CASSRQGVQPQHF
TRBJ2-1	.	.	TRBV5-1	TGCGCCAGCAGCAGCTTCGGAAGCTACAATGAGCAGTTCTTC	CASSSFGSYNEQFF
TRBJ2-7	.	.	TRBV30	TGTGCCTGGGGACACAGCTACGAGCAGTACTTC	CAWGHSYEQYF
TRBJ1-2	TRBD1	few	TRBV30	TGTGCCTGGATCCCCCGACAGGGGGCTTGGGGCTACACCTTC	CAWIPRQGAWGYTF
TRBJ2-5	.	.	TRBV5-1	TGCGCCAGCAGCTTGGAAGTCCAAGAGACCCAGTACTTC	CASSLEVQETQYF
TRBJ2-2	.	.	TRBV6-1	TGTGCCAGCAGTGAAAGGCAGGGATACACCGGGGAGCTGTTTTTT	CASSERQGYTGELFF
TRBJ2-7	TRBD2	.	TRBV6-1	TGTGCCAGCAGCCTTAGCGGGAGTGCCTACGAGCAGTACTTC	CASSLSGSAYEQYF
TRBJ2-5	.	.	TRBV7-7	TGTGCCAGCAGCTTAGCGAAGACTCCTCAAGAGACCCAGTACTTC	CASSLAKTPQETQYF
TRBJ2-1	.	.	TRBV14	TGTGCCAGCAGCCAAGCTCTGGTGAGGAGGTACAATGAGCAGTTCTTC	CASSQALVRRYNEQFF
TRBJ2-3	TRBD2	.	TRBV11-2	TGTGCCAGCAGCCTGTCGATAGCGGGGGGGCGCACAGATACGCAGTATTTT	CASSLSIAGGRTDTQYF
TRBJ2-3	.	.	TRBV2	TGTGCCAGCAGGGGGGCGTTCGGGAGGAGAACAGATACGCAGTATTTT	CASRGAFGRRTDTQYF
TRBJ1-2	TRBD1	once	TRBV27	TGTGCCAGCAGTTCCCGGGACAGCTATGGCTACACCTTC	CASSSRDSYGYTF
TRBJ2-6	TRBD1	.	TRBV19	TGTGCCAGTAGCCCTGGGACAGGGGGAGAATCTGGGGCCAACGTCCTGACTTTC	CASSPGTGGESGANVLTF
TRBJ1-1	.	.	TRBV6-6	TGTGCCAGCACCCTGAACACTGAAGCTTTCTTT	CASTLNTEAFF
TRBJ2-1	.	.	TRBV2	TGTGCCAGCAGTGGAACTGGAGTTGAAGAGCAGTTCTTC	CASSGTGVEEQFF
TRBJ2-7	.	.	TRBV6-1	TGTGCCAGCAGTGAACACAGGAGCTCCTACGAGCAGTACTTC	CASSEHRSSYEQYF
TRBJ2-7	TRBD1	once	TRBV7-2	TGTGCCAGCAGCGACGGACAGGGGGCCTCCTACGAGCAGTACTTC	CASSDGQGASYEQYF
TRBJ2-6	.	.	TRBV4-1	TGCGCCAGCAGCCATTTCGGCAGGCCCTCCTCTGGGGCCAACGTCCTGACTTTC	CASSHFGRPSSGANVLTF
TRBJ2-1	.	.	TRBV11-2	TGTGCCAGCAGCTTAGCACAGGGATCCTACAATGAGCAGTTCTTC	CASSLAQGSYNEQFF
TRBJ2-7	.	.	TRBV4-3	TGCGCCAGCAGCCAAGATCATGCGGGAACCTACGAGCAGTACTTC	CASSQDHAGTYEQYF
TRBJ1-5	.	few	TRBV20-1	TGCAGTGCTGGATTCTGGGGACCCCAGCATTTT	CSAGFWGPQHF
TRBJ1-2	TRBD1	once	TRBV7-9	TGTGCCAGCAGCTTATCAGGGGGCTCGGATGGCTACACCTTC	CASSLSGGSDGYTF
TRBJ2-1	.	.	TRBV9	TGTGCCAGCAGCGTCGATCTCGGGGGAAACTACAATGAGCAGTTCTTC	CASSVDLGGNYNEQFF